This section outlines one TCR beta chain sequence together with its context. Sequencing used immunoSEQ multiplex PCR; TCRdb keeps in-frame clones, though not all of them. Of about 130,000 clones listed, under 95% are singletons. This specimen belongs to a study of control samples from healthy donors and cancer patients. Sequencing used PBMCs. The clonotype originates from a man aged 45-60 years with head and neck cancer.

Here the CDR3 reads CASSPTGANQPQHF. CDR3 nucleotide sequence: TGTGCCAGCTCACCCACAGGGGCCAACCAGCCCCAGCATTTT. The rearrangement links TRBV18 to TRBJ1-5, with TRBD1 matching 7 bases. This CDR3 is 14 amino acids long. The V gene end was trimmed by 3 bases and the J gene end by 7 bases; junction bases not matched to a gene: 6. CDR1 and CDR2 (germline): KGHSH, LQKENI.